This record looks at one T cell receptor (beta chain) sequence and its context. The antigen is not known. The data are from a study of PD-1 blockade in classical Hodgkin lymphoma. The study's findings and limits: The authors excluded patients who started nivolumab under 1 year after ASCT. The causes of the repertoire differences, possibly disease activity or prior therapy, remain undefined. Complete responders' baseline diversity resembled that of newly diagnosed patients.

Clones were sequenced by immunoSEQ multiplex PCR, and TCRdb holds only the in-frame ones, with some missing. The sample lists around 99,000 clones, around 81% occurring once. Every one of the patients relapsed after autologous stem cell transplantation (brentuximab vedotin exposure was variable). Germline lookup yields CDR1 SGHDT and CDR2 YYEEEE. The length of the CDR3 is 13 residues. V lost 8 bases, J lost 5 bases, and 9 bases stayed unmatched. The source was peripheral blood mononuclear cells (PBMCs), collected before the second cycle of nivolumab. The chain employs TRBV5-6 and TRBJ2-7; TRBD1 aligns across 8 bases. The clonotype originates from a human donor with classical Hodgkin lymphoma. The CDR3 is CASNRQGFHEQYF. DNA for the CDR3: TGTGCCAGTAATCGACAGGGGTTCCACGAGCAGTACTTC.